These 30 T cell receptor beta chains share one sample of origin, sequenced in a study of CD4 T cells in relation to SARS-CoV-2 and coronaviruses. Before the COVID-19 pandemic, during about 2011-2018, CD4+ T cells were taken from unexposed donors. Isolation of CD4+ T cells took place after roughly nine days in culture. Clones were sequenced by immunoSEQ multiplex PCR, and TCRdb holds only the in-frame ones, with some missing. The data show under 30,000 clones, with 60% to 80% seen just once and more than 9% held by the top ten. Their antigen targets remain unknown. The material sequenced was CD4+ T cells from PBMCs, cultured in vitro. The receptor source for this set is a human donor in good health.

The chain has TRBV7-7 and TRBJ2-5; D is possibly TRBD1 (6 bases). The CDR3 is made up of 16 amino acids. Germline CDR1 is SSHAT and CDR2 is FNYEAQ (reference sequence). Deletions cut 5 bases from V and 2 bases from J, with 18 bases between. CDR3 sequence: CASSTDGTTIQETQYF. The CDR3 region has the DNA TGTGCCAGCAGCACAGATGGGACAACCATACAAGAGACCCAGTACTTC.

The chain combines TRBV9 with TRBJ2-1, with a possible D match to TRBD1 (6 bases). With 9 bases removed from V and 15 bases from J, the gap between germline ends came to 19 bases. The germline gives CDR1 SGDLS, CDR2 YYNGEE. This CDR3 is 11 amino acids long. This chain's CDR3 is CATGDRTDLFF. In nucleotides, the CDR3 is TGTGCCACCGGAGACAGGACAGATTTGTTCTTC.

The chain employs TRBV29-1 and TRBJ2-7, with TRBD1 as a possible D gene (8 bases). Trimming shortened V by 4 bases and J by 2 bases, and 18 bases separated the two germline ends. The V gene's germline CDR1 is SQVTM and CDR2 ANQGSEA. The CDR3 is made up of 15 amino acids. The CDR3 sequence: CSVVGGDRSTYEQYF. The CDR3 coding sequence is TGCAGCGTTGTGGGGGGGGACAGGTCTACCTACGAGCAGTACTTC.

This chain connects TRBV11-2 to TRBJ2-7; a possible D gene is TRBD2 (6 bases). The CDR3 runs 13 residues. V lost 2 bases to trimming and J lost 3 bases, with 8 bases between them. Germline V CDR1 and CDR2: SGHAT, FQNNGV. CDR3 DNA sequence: TGTGCCAGCAGCTTATCGGGGGACTACGAGCAGTACTTC. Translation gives CASSLSGDYEQYF.

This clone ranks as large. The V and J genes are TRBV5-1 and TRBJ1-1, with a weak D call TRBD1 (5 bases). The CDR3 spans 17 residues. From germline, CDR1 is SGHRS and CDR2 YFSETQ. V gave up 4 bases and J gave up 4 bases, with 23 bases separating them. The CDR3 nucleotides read TGCGCCAGCAGCCCCCGGCGCGGGGGGAGTCGGGGCACTGAAGCTTTCTTT. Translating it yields CASSPRRGGSRGTEAFF.

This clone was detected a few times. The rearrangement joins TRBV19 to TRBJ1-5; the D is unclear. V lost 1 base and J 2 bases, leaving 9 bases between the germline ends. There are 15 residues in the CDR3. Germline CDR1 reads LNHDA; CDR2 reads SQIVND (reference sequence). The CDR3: CASSIGPVRNQPQHF. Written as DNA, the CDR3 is TGTGCCAGTAGTATAGGACCCGTCCGCAATCAGCCCCAGCATTTT.

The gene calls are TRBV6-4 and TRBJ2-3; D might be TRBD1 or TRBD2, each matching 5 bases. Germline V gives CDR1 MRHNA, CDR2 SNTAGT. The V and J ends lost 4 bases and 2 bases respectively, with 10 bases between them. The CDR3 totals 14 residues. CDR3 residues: CASSVGTPTDTQYF. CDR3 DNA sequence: TGTGCCAGCAGTGTCGGGACGCCCACAGATACGCAGTATTTT.

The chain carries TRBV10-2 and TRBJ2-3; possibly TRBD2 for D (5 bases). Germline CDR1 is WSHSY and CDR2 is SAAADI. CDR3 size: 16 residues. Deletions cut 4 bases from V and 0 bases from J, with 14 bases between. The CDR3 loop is CASSGHLAPSTDTQYF. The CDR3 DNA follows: TGCGCCAGCAGTGGCCATTTAGCGCCTAGCACAGATACGCAGTATTTT.

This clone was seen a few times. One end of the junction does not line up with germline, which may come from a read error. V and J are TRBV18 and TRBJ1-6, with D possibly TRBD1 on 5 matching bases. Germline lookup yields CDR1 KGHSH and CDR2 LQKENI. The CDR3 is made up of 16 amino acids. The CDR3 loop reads CASSPQESSYNSPLHF. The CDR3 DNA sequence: TGTGCCAGCTCGCCACAGGAAAGCTCCTATAATTCACCCCTCCACTTT.

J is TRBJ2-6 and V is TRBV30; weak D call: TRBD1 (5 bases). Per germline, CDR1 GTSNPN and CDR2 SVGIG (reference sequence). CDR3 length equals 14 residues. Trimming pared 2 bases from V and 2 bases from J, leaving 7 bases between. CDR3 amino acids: CAWSLGAGANVLTF. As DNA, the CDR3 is TGTGCCTGGAGTTTAGGGGCTGGGGCCAACGTCCTGACTTTC. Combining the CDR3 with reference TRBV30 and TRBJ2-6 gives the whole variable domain SQTIHQWPATLVQPVGSPLSLECTVEGTSNPNLYWYRQAAGRGLQLLFYSVGIGQISSEVPQNLSASRPQDRQFILSSKKLLLSDSGFYLCAWSLGAGANVLTFGAGSRLTVL.

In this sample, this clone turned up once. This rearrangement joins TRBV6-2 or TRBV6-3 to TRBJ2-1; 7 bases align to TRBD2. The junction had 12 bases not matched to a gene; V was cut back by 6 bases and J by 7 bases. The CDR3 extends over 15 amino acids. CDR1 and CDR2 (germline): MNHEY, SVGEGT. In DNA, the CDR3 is TGTGCCAGCAGCGTAGCGGGCCCCCCGGGGAATGAGCAGTTCTTC. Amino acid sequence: CASSVAGPPGNEQFF.

For the CDR3, the DNA is TGTGCCAGTAGTCCCGGAGGGACAGGATCCTACGAGCAGTACTTC. Protein sequence: CASSPGGTGSYEQYF. This sequence joins TRBV19 and TRBJ2-7; 8 bases fit TRBD1. The junction had 7 bases not matched to a gene; V was cut back by 5 bases and J by 1 base. CDR1 is LNHDA and CDR2 is SQIVND in the germline V gene (reference sequence). The CDR3 totals 15 residues.

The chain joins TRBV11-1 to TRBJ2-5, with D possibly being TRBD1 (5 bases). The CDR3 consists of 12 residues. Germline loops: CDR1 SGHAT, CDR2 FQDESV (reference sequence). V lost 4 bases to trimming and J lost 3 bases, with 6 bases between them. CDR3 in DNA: TGTGCCAGCAGCTCCAGGGAAGAGACCCAGTACTTC. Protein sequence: CASSSREETQYF. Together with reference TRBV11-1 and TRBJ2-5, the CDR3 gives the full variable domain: EAEVAQSPRYKITEKSQAVAFWCDPISGHATLYWYRQILGQGPELLVQFQDESVVDDSQLPKDRFSAERLKGVDSTLKIQPAELGDSAMYLCASSSREETQYFGPGTRLLVL.

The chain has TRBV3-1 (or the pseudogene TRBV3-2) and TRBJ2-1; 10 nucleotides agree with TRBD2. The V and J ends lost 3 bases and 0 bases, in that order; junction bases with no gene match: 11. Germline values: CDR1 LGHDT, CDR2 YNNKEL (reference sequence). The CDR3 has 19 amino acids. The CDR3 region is CASSQGLAGARSSYNEQFF. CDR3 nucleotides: TGTGCCAGCAGCCAGGGTCTAGCGGGGGCCCGAAGCTCCTACAATGAGCAGTTCTTC.

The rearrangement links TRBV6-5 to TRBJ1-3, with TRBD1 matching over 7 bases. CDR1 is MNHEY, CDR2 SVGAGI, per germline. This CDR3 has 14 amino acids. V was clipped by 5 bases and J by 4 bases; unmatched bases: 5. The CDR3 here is CASSMDRTGNTIYF. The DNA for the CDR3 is TGTGCCAGCAGTATGGACAGGACCGGAAACACCATATATTTT.

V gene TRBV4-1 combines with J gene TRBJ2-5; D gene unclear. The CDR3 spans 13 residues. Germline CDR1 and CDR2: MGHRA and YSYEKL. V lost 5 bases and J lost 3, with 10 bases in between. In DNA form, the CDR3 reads TGCGCCAGCAGCGGCCCTGGGAAAGAGACCCAGTACTTC. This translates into CASSGPGKETQYF.

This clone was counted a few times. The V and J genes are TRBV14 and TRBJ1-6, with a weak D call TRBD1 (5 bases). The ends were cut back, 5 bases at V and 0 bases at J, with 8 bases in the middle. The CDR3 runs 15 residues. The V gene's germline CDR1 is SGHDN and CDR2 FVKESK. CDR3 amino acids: CASSFGGSYNSPLHF. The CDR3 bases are TGTGCCAGCAGCTTTGGGGGCTCCTATAATTCACCCCTCCACTTT.

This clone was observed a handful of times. This chain's CDR3 is CASSFLGATNEKLFF. CDR3 nucleotide sequence: TGTGCCAGCAGTTTTCTGGGTGCTACTAATGAAAAACTGTTTTTT. This chain connects TRBV27 to TRBJ1-4; no firm D call. In germline, CDR1 is MNHEY, CDR2 SMNVEV (reference sequence). This CDR3 has 15 residues. The germline V and J ends were trimmed by 3 bases and 2 bases, with 10 bases remaining between them.

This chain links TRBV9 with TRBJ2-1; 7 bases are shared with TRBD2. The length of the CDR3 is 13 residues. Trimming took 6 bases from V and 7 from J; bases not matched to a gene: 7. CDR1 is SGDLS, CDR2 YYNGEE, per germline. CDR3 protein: CASTREEINEQFF. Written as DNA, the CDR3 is TGTGCCAGCACTCGGGAGGAGATTAATGAGCAGTTCTTC.

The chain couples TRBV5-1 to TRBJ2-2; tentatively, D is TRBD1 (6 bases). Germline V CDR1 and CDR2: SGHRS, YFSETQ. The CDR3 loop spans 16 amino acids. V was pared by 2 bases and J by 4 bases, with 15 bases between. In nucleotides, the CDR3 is TGCGCCAGCAGCTTCGGTATGGGGGCGGGCACCGGGGAGCTGTTTTTT. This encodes CASSFGMGAGTGELFF.

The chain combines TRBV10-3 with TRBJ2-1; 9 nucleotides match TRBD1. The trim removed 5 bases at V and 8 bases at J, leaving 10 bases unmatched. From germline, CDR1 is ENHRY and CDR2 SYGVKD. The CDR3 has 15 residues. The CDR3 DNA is TGTGCCATCAGTTCCGGGATACAGGGGGCTTATGAGCAGTTCTTC. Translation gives CAISSGIQGAYEQFF.

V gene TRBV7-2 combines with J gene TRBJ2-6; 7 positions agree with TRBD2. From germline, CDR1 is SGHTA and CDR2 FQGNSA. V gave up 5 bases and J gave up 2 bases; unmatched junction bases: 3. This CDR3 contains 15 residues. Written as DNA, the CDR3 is TGTGCCAGCAGCCTGGGGGGGGCTGGGGCCAACGTCCTGACTTTC. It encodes CASSLGGAGANVLTF.

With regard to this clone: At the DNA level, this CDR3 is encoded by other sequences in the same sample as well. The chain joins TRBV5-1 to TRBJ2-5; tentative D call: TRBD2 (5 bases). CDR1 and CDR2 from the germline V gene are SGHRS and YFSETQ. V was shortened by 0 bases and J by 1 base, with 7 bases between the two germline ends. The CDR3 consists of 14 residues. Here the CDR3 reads CASSLDSGQETQYF. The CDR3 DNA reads TGCGCCAGCAGCTTGGACAGCGGCCAAGAGACCCAGTACTTC.

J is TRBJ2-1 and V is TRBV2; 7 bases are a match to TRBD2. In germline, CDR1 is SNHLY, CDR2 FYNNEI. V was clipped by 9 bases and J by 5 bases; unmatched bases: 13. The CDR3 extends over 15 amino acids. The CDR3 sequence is CASHGLRRGNNEQFF. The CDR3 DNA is TGTGCCAGTCATGGACTTAGGCGGGGGAACAATGAGCAGTTCTTC.

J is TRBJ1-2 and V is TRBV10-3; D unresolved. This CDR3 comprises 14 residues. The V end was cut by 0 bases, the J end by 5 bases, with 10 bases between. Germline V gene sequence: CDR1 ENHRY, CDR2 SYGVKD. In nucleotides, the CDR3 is TGTGCCATCAGTGAGTCTGCGACGGTTTATGGCTACACCTTC. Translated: CAISESATVYGYTF.

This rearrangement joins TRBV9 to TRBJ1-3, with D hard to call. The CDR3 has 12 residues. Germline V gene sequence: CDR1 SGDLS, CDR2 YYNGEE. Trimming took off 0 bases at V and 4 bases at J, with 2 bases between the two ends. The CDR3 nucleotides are TGTGCCAGCAGCGTAGAGGGAAACACCATATATTTT. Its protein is CASSVEGNTIYF.

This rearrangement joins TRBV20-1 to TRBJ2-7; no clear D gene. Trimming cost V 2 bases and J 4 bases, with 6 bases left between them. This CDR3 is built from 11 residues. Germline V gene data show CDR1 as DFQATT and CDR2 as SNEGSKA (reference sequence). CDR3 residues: CSARSGYEQYF. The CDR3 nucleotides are TGCAGTGCTAGATCAGGATACGAGCAGTACTTC.

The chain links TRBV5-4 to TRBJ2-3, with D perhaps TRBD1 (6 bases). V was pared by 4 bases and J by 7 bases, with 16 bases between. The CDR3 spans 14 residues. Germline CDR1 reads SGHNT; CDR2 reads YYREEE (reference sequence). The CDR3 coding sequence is TGTGCCAGCAGCCGGGAACAGGGCGTGTATACGCAGTATTTT. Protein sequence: CASSREQGVYTQYF.

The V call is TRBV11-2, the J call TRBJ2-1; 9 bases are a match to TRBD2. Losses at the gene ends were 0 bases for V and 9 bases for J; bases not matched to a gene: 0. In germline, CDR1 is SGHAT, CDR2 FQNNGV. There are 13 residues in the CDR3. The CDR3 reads CASSLERGGEQFF. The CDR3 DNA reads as TGTGCCAGCAGCTTAGAGCGGGGGGGTGAGCAGTTCTTC.

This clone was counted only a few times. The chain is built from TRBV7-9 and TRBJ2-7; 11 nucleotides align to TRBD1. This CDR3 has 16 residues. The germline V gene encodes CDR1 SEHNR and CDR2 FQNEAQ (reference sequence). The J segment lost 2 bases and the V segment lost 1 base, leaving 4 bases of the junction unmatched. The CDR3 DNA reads TGTGCCAGCAGCTTAGAGTTGGGACAGGGGGCCTACGAGCAGTACTTC. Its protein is CASSLELGQGAYEQYF.